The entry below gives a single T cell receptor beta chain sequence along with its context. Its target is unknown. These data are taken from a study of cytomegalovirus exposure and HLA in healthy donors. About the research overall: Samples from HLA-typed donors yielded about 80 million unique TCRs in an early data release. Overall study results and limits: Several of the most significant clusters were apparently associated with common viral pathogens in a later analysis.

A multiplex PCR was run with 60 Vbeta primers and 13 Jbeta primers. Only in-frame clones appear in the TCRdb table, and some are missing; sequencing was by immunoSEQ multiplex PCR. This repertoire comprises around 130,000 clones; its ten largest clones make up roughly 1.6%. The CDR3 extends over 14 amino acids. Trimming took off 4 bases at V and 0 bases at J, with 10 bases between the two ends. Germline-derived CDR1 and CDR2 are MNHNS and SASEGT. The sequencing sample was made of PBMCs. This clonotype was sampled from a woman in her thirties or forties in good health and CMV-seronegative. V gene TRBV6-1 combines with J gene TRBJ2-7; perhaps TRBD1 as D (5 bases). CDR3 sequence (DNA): TGTGCCAGCAGTGGTCAGGGATTCTCCTACGAGCAGTACGTC. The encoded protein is CASSGQGFSYEQYV.